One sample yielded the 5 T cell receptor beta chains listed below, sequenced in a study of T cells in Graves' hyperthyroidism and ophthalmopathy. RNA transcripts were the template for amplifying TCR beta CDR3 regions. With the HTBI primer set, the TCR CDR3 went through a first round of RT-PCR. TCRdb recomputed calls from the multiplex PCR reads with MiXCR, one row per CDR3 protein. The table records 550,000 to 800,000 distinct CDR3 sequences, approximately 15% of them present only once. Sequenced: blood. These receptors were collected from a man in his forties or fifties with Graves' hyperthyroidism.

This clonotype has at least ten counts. CDR3 loop: CASKELRGLGQPQHF. The CDR3 region has the DNA TGTGCCAGCAAAGAACTCAGGGGGCTCGGTCAGCCCCAGCATTTT. The V call is TRBV6-1, the J call TRBJ1-5; TRBD1 matches 8 bases. The germline CDR1 and CDR2 sequences are MNHNS and SASEGT. CDR3 length: 15 amino acids. Trimming removed 7 bases from V and 6 bases from J; junction bases left unmatched: 11.

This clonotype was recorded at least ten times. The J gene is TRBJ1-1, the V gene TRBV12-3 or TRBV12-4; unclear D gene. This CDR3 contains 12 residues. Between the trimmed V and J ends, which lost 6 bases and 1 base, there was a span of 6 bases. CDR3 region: CASSFRNTEAFF. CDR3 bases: TGTGCCAGCAGCTTCAGGAACACTGAAGCTTTCTTT.

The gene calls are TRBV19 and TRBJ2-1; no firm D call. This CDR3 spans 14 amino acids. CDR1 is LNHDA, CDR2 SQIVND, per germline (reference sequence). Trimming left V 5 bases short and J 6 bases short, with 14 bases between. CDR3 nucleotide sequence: TGTGCCAGTAGTCCCTTTTTCGGTGGCAATGAGCAGTTCTTC. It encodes CASSPFFGGNEQFF.

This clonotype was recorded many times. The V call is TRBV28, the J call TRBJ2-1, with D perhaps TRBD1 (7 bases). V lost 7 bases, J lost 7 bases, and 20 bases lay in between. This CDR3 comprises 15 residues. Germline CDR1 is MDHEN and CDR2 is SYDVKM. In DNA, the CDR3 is TGTGCCAGCATCGGGGGTAGGGGGCGCGTGAATGAGCAGTTCTTC. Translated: CASIGGRGRVNEQFF.

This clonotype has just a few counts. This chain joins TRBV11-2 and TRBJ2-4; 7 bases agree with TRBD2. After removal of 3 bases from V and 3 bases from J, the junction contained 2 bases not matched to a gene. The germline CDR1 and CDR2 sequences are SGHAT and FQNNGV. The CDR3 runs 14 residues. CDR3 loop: CASSLWEGKNIQYF. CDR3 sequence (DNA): TGTGCCAGCAGCTTGTGGGAGGGCAAAAACATTCAGTACTTC.